This T cell receptor (beta chain) stems from a study of cytomegalovirus exposure and HLA in healthy donors. Study observations and caveats: A later look showed TCR association rates differing by HLA locus, highest for DRB1 and lowest for HLA-C. Roughly uniform depth of sequencing across donors was assumed in presence/absence analyses. An apparent linkage of common viral pathogens to several of the most significant clusters emerged in a later analysis.

This clone was observed a few times. Antigen specificity is unknown. It was with 60 Vbeta and 13 Jbeta primers that the PCR ran. In the original workflow: A follow-up analysis tallied about 80 million unique TCR beta chains, roughly 11 million shared. Libraries were prepared by immunoSEQ multiplex PCR; TCRdb keeps only in-frame clonotypes and omits some of them. D and trimming were read from the DNA, whereas the V and J calls and clone size are those reported in that table. The sample lists roughly 290,000 clones, roughly 80% occurring once. There are 19 residues in the CDR3. Germline CDR1 is SGHNT and CDR2 is YYREEE (reference sequence).

V and J are TRBV5-4 and TRBJ2-5, with 14 bases identical to TRBD2. The DNA matches TRBJ2-7 better at its end, which makes the J call doubtful. The TCR sequence derives from a girl under 10 years old in good health and CMV-seronegative. The material sequenced was PBMCs. The CDR3 protein is CASSLSFSGLAGETYEQYF. The CDR3 bases are TGTGCCAGCAGCTTGAGTTTTTCGGGACTAGCGGGGGAGACCTACGAGCAGTACTTC.